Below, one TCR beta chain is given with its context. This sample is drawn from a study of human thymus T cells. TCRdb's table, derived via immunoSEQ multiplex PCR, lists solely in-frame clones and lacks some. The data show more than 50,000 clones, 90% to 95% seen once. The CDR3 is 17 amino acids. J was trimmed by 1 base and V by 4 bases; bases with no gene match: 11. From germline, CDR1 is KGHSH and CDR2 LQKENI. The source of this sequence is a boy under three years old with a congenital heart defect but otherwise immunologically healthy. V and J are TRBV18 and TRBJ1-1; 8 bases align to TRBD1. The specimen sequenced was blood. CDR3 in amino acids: CASSRTGLTGANTEAFF. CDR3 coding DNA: TGTGCCAGCTCACGGACCGGGTTGACAGGGGCGAACACTGAAGCTTTCTTT.